This note documents a single TCR beta chain sequence. Sequencing used immunoSEQ multiplex PCR; TCRdb keeps in-frame clones, though not all of them. The sample consists of around 250,000 clones, around 90% of them appearing once. CDR3 length: 15 residues. J was trimmed by 5 bases and V by 5 bases; bases with no gene match: 11. Germline V CDR1 and CDR2: SEHNR, FQNEAQ (reference sequence). These data come from a study of blood T cell repertoires in COVID-19. At the level of the study: Whether acute or convalescent, the COVID-19 samples came from the United States, Italy and Spain.

Clinical history as reported by participants underpinned cohort assignment. The chain has TRBV7-9 and TRBJ1-1; 7 bases align to TRBD1. Sequenced input: PBMCs or T cells enriched from blood (not recorded which). The TCR was taken from a man aged 35 to 55 who had been exposed to COVID-19. The CDR3 spells CASSEIGGGVTEAFF. The CDR3, as DNA: TGTGCCAGCAGCGAGATAGGAGGGGGCGTTACTGAAGCTTTCTTT.